These 8 T cell receptor beta chains were all obtained from the same sample, sequenced in a study of beta chain features in type 1 diabetes. As every portion of the isolated RNA was reverse transcribed, the sequencing read expressed TCRB transcripts. TCRdb's copy holds only in-frame clones and misses some; the assay was immunoSEQ multiplex PCR. In the table there are about 230,000 clones, about 9.3% of which are singletons. The sequenced sample consisted of naive CD4+ T cells from blood. The receptors were sampled from a woman between 18 and 30 years old in good health.

This clone showed up just a few times. The rearrangement links TRBV6-5 to TRBJ2-7, with a tentative D call TRBD2 (6 bases). Trimming stripped 6 bases from V and 3 bases from J, with 15 bases between. CDR1 and CDR2 (germline): MNHEY, SVGAGI. CDR3 length: 14 amino acids. In DNA, the CDR3 is TGTGCCAGCAGCCCCCCGGGAGTAGTCTACGAGCAGTACTTC. The encoded protein is CASSPPGVVYEQYF.

The V gene is TRBV5-6, the J gene TRBJ1-2; D is unclear. Trimming stripped 4 bases from V and 4 bases from J, with 14 bases between. The CDR3 is 14 amino acids. Germline V gives CDR1 SGHDT, CDR2 YYEEEE. Written as DNA, the CDR3 is TGTGCCAGCAGCCCCCGATCGAAACTCTATGGCTACACCTTC. Amino acid sequence: CASSPRSKLYGYTF.

Turning to this clone: At the DNA level, this CDR3 is encoded by other sequences in the same sample as well. The chain carries TRBV5-4 and TRBJ2-7; D perhaps matches TRBD1 (5 bases). V gave up 0 bases and J gave up 1 base, with 8 bases separating them. This CDR3 is built from 14 residues. Germline V gene sequence: CDR1 SGHNT, CDR2 YYREEE (reference sequence). In DNA form, the CDR3 reads TGTGCCAGCAGCTTGGGGCAGGGTTCCTACGAGCAGTACTTC. Its translation: CASSLGQGSYEQYF.

This clone was seen a few times. This chain links TRBV6-5 with TRBJ2-1; D may be TRBD2 (6 bases). V gave up 7 bases and J gave up 3 bases, with 10 bases separating them. Looked up from germline, CDR1 is MNHEY and CDR2 is SVGAGI. The CDR3 covers 13 residues. CDR3 loop: CASIAGSYNEQFF. In nucleotides, the CDR3 is TGTGCCAGCATAGCCGGGAGCTACAATGAGCAGTTCTTC.

This clone was observed many times. This sequence joins TRBV11-2 and TRBJ2-2; the D gene is possibly TRBD1 (6 bases). The germline gives CDR1 SGHAT, CDR2 FQNNGV. Trimming took 1 base from V and 14 from J, leaving 11 bases between them. CDR3 length equals 12 residues. The CDR3 nucleotides read TGTGCCAGCAGCTTAGGGACAGTCGGTCTGTTTTTT. Protein product: CASSLGTVGLFF.

V and J are TRBV18 and TRBJ1-3; 7 bases agree with TRBD1. The germline V gene has CDR1 KGHSH and CDR2 LQKENI. The CDR3 spans 15 residues. Trimming took 3 bases from V and 3 from J; bases not matched to a gene: 5. CDR3 in DNA: TGTGCCAGCTCACCCACAGGGGAAGGTGGAAACACCATATATTTT. Its protein is CASSPTGEGGNTIYF. The whole variable domain, filled in from reference TRBV18 and TRBJ1-3, reads NAGVMQNPRHLVRRRGQEARLRCSPMKGHSHVYWYRQLPEEGLKFMVYLQKENIIDESGMPKERFSAEFPKEGPSILRIQQVVRGDSAAYFCASSPTGEGGNTIYFGEGSWLTVV.

This chain joins TRBV27 and TRBJ1-2; D is perhaps TRBD1 (5 bases). Trimming pared 2 bases from V and 4 bases from J, leaving 11 bases between. This CDR3 has 14 residues. Germline CDR1 and CDR2: MNHEY and SMNVEV (reference sequence). The CDR3 reads CASSLGQGVYGYTF. Here the CDR3 DNA reads TGTGCCAGCAGTTTAGGTCAGGGCGTCTATGGCTACACCTTC.

The count of this clone is one. V gene TRBV6-6 combines with J gene TRBJ1-2; 9 bases map to TRBD1. Germline trimming cut 7 bases from V and 8 bases from J; bases unmatched to any gene: 5. The germline V gene encodes CDR1 MNHNY and CDR2 SVGAGI (reference sequence). The CDR3 sequence is 12 residues long. The CDR3 DNA is TGTGCCAGCACCCGAGGACAGGGGGGCTACACCTTC. Amino acid sequence: CASTRGQGGYTF.